This TCR beta chain was sequenced during a study of shared clonotypes between healthy human individuals. CD45RO-negative, CCR7-positively selected cells formed the naive CD8 fraction, excluding terminally differentiated effector memory CD45RA+ cells. Donors, without exception, were Caucasian adults residing in Nashville, Tennessee. Clones were read by immunoSEQ multiplex PCR, and TCRdb kept only the in-frame ones, dropping some. The repertoire has 2 million to 2.5 million clones, about 95% of them found once; the top ten carry about 1.1%. Comment on this clone: Its specificity is unknown.

CDR3 length equals 15 residues. Germline trimming cut 5 bases from V and 4 bases from J; bases unmatched to any gene: 8. From germline, CDR1 is SEHNR and CDR2 FQNEAQ (reference sequence). Study-wide results and limits: Only blood was sampled; tissue repertoires likely differ. Compared with clonotypes that all four donors shared, non-shared clonotypes had lower generation probabilities. Clonotypes that were shared across a few donors made up around 5.5% of naive CD4 clonotypes.

This sequence joins TRBV7-9 and TRBJ2-7, with 10 bases matching TRBD1. This TCR was recovered from a man aged 18-30 years in good health. Sequencing input: naive CD8+ T cells sorted from blood. CDR3 nucleotide sequence: TGTGCCAGCAGCCCACCTGACAGGGGGCCATACGAGCAGTACTTC. Protein sequence: CASSPPDRGPYEQYF. Looking up the rest from reference TRBV7-9 and TRBJ2-7 gives the full variable domain: DTGVSQNPRHKITKRGQNVTFRCDPISEHNRLYWYRQTLGQGPEFLTYFQNEAQLEKSRLLSDRFSAERPKGSFSTLEIQRTEQGDSAMYLCASSPPDRGPYEQYFGPGTRLTVT.